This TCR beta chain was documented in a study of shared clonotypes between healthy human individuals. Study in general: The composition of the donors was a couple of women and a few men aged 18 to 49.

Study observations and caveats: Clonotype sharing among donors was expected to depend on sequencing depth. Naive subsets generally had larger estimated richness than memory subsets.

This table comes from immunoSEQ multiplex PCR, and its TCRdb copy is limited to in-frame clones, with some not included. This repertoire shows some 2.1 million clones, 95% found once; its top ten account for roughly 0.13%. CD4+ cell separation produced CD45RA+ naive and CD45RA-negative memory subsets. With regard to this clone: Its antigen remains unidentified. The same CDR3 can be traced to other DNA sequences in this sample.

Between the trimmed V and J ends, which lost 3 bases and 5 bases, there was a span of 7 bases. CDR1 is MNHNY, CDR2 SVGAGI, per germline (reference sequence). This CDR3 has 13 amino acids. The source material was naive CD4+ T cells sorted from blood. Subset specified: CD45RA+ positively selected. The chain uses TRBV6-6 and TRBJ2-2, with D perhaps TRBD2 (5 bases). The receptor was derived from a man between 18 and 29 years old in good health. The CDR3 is CASSYGGTGELFF. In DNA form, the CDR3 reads TGTGCCAGCAGTTATGGCGGGACCGGGGAGCTGTTTTTT.